This TCR beta chain was observed in a study of OX40 agonist ivuxolimab in advanced cancers. Libraries were prepared by immunoSEQ multiplex PCR; TCRdb keeps only in-frame clonotypes and omits some of them. The data show over 15,000 clones, roughly 70% seen once. The germline V gene has CDR1 MNHEY and CDR2 SMNVEV (reference sequence). Deletions cut 3 bases from V and 4 bases from J, with 7 bases between. The CDR3 runs 13 residues. The sample in question was CD4+ or CD8+ T cells sorted from blood, obtained in a trial of the OX40 agonist ivuxolimab. This receptor was identified in an adult with an advanced solid tumor such as melanoma, head and neck, liver or kidney cancer. The rearrangement uses TRBV27 and TRBJ1-5; D gene ambiguous. The CDR3 loop reads CASSLAGNQPQHF. In nucleotides, the CDR3 is TGTGCCAGCAGTTTGGCGGGGAATCAGCCCCAGCATTTT.